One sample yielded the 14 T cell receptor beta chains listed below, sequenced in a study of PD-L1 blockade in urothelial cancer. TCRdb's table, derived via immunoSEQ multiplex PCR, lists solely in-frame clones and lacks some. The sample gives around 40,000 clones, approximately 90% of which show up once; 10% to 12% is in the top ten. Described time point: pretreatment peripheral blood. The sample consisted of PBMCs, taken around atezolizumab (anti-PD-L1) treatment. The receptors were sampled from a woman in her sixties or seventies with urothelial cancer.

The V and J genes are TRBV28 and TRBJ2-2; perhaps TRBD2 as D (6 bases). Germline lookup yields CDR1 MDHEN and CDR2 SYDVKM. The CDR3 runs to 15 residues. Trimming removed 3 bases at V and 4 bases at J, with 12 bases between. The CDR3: CASSFAGRGTGELFF. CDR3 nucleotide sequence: TGTGCCAGCAGTTTCGCCGGGAGAGGCACCGGGGAGCTGTTTTTT.

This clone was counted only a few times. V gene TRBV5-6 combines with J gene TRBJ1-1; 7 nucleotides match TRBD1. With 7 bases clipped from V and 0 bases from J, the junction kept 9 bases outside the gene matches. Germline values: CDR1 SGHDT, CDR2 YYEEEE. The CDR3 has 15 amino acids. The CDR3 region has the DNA TGTGCCAGCCTAGATATGGGACAGTTGAACACTGAAGCTTTCTTT. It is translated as CASLDMGQLNTEAFF.

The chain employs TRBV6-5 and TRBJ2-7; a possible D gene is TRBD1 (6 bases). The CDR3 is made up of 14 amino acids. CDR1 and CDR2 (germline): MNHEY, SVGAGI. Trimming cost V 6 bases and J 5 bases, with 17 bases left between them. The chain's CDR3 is CASSGTAGVHEQYF. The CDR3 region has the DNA TGTGCCAGCAGCGGGACGGCAGGGGTACACGAGCAGTACTTC.

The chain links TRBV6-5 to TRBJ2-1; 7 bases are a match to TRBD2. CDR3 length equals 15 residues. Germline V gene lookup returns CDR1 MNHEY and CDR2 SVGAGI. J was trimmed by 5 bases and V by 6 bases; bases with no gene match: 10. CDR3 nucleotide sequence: TGTGCCAGCAGCCTCCCATCGGCGGGAGACAATGAGCAGTTCTTC. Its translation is CASSLPSAGDNEQFF.

The CDR3 sequence is CASSHITPGVYNEQFF. CDR3 nucleotide sequence: TGTGCCAGCTCCCATATAACTCCCGGGGTTTACAATGAGCAGTTCTTC. The chain combines TRBV18 with TRBJ2-1; tentative D call: TRBD2 (5 bases). The CDR3 is 16 amino acids. The germline CDR1 and CDR2 sequences are KGHSH and LQKENI. V gave up 6 bases and J gave up 4 bases, with 19 bases separating them.

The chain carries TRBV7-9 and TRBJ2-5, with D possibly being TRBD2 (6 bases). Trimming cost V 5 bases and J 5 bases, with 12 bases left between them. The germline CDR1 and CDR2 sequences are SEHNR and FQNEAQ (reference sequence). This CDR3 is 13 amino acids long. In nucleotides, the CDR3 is TGTGCCAGCAGCCGGGGGAGGAAGGAGACCCAGTACTTC. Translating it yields CASSRGRKETQYF.

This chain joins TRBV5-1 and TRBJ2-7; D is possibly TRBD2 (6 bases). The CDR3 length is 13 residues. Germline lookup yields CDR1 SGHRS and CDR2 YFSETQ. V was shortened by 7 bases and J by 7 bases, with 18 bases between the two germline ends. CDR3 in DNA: TGCGCCAGCTCTGGGGACTCCAGTTGGGAGCAGTACTTC. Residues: CASSGDSSWEQYF.

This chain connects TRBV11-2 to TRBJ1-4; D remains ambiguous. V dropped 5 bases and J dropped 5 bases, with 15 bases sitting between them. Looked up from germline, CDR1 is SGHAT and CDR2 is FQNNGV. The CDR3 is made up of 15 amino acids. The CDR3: CASSPSRGLNEKLFF. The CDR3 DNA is TGTGCCAGCAGCCCCTCAAGAGGGCTGAATGAAAAACTGTTTTTT.

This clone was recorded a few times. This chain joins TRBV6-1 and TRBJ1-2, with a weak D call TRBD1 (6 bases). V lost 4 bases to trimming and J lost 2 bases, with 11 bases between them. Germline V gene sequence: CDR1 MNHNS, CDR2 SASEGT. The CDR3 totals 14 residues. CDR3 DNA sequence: TGTGCCAGCAGTGCTTTCGGGACAAACTATGGCTACACCTTC. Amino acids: CASSAFGTNYGYTF.

The CDR3 nucleotides are TGTGCCAGCAGCTTTTTGGGACAGGCAAACACTGAAGCTTTCTTT. Translation gives CASSFLGQANTEAFF. The J gene is TRBJ1-1, the V gene TRBV7-9, with TRBD1 identical over 8 bases. CDR3 size: 15 residues. Looked up from germline, CDR1 is SEHNR and CDR2 is FQNEAQ (reference sequence). Trimming at V came to 3 bases and at J to 2 bases, leaving 5 bases not matched to a gene. The complete variable domain, with remaining parts taken from reference TRBV7-9 and TRBJ1-1, reads DTGVSQNPRHKITKRGQNVTFRCDPISEHNRLYWYRQTLGQGPEFLTYFQNEAQLEKSRLLSDRFSAERPKGSFSTLEIQRTEQGDSAMYLCASSFLGQANTEAFFGQGTRLTVV.

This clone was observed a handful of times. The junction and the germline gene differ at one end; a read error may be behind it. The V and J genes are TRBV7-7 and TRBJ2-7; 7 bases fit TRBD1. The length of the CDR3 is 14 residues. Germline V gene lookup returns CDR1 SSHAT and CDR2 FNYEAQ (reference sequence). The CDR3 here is CASSPTDRAFEQYF. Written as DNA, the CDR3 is TGTGCTAGCAGCCCAACCGACAGGGCCTTCGAGCAGTACTTC.

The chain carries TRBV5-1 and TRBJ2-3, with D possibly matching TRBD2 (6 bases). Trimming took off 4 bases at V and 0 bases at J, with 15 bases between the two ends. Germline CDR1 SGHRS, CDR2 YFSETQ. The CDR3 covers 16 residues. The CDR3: CASSTRTISSTDTQYF. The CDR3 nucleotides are TGCGCCAGCAGCACAAGGACTATCAGTAGCACAGATACGCAGTATTTT. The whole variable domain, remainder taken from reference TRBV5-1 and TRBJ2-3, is KAGVTQTPRYLIKTRGQQVTLSCSPISGHRSVSWYQQTPGQGLQFLFEYFSETQRNKGNFPGRFSGRQFSNSRSEMNVSTLELGDSALYLCASSTRTISSTDTQYFGPGTRLTVL.

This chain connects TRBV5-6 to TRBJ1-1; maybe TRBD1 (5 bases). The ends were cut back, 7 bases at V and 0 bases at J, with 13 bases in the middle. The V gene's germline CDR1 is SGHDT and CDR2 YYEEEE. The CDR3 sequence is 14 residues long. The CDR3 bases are TGTGCCAGCGCCCCGGGAGGGGTGAACACTGAAGCTTTCTTT. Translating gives CASAPGGVNTEAFF.

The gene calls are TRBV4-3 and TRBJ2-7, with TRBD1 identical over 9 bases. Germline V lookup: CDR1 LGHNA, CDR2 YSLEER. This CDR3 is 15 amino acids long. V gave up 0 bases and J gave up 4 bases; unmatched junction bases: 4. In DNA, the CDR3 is TGCGCCAGCAGCCAAGACCGGGGACAGGGTTACGAGCAGTACTTC. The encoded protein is CASSQDRGQGYEQYF.